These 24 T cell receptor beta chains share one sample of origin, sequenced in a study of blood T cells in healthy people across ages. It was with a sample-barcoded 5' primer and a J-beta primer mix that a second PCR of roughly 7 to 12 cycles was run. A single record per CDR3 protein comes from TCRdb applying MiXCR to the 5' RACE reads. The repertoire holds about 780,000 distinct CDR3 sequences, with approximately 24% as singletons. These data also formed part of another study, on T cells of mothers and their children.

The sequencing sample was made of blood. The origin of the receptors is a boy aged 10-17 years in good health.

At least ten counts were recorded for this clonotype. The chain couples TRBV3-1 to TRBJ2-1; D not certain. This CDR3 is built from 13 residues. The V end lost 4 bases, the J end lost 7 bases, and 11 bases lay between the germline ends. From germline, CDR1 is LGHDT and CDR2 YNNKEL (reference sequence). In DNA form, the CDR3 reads TGTGCCAGCAGCCCCGGCCGGACGAATGAGCAGTTCTTC. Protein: CASSPGRTNEQFF.

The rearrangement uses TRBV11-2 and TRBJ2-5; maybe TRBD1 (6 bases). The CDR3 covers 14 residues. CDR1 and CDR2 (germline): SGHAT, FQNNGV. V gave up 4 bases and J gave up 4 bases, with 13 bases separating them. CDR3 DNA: TGTGCCAGCAGCTCAGGGGCAGGGATAGAGACCCAGTACTTC. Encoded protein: CASSSGAGIETQYF.

The CDR3 loop is CASSLAPGLADYNEQFF. The CDR3 region has the DNA TGTGCCAGCAGCTTAGCCCCGGGACTAGCGGATTACAATGAGCAGTTCTTC. V is TRBV5-5 and J is TRBJ2-1; 11 nucleotides line up with TRBD2. The V gene end was trimmed by 2 bases and the J gene end by 4 bases; junction bases not matched to a gene: 8. The CDR3 covers 17 residues. CDR1 and CDR2 (germline): SGHKS, YYEKEE (reference sequence).

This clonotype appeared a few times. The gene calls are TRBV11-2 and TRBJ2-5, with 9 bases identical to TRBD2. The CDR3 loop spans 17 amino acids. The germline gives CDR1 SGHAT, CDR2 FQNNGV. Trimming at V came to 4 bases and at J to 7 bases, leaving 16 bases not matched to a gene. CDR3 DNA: TGTGCCAGCAGCTCTCTAGGGCAACTAGCGGGCCGGGTGACCCAGTACTTC. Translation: CASSSLGQLAGRVTQYF.

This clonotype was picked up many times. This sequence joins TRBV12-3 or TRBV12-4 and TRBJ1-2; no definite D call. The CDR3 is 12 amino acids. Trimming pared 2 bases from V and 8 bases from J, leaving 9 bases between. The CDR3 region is CASSLSGVGYTF. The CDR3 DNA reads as TGTGCCAGCAGTTTATCCGGGGTAGGCTACACCTTC.

The CDR3 region is CASSLGVLGTLNTGELFF. CDR3 nucleotides: TGTGCCAGCAGCTTAGGTGTGCTGGGGACGCTGAACACCGGGGAGCTGTTTTTT. The chain links TRBV7-2 to TRBJ2-2, with D tentatively TRBD1 or TRBD2 (5 bases each). V dropped 1 base and J dropped 1 base, with 16 bases sitting between them. CDR1 and CDR2 (germline): SGHTA, FQGNSA. The CDR3 has 18 amino acids. The complete variable domain, with remaining parts taken from reference TRBV7-2 and TRBJ2-2, reads GAGVSQSPSNKVTEKGKDVELRCDPISGHTALYWYRQSLGQGLEFLIYFQGNSAPDKSGLPSDRFSAERTGGSVSTLTIQRTQQEDSAVYLCASSLGVLGTLNTGELFFGEGSRLTVL.

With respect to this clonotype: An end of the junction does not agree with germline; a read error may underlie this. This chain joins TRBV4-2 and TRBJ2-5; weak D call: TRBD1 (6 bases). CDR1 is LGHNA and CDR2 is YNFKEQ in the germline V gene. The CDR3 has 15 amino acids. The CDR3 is CAGSQLKQGQETQNF. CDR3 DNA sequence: TGTGCCGGCAGCCAACTAAAACAGGGCCAAGAGACCCAGAACTTC.

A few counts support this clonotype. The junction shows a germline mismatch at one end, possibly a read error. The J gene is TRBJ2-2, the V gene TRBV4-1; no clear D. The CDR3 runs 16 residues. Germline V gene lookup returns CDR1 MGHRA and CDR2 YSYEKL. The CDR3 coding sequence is TGCACCAGCAGCCAAGATTACGCAGCTAACACCGGGGAGCTGTTTTTT. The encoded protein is CTSSQDYAANTGELFF.

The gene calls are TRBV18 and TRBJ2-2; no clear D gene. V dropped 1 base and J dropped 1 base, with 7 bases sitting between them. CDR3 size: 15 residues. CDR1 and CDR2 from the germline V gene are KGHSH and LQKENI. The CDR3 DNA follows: TGTGCCAGCTCACCACTATCTGGGAACACCGGGGAGCTGTTTTTT. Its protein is CASSPLSGNTGELFF.

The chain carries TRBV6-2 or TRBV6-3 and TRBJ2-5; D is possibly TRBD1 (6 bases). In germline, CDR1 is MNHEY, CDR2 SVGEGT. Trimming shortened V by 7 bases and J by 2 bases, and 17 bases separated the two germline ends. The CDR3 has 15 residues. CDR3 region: CASNTRTEVQETQYF. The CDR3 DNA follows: TGTGCCAGCAATACCAGGACAGAAGTTCAAGAGACCCAGTACTTC.

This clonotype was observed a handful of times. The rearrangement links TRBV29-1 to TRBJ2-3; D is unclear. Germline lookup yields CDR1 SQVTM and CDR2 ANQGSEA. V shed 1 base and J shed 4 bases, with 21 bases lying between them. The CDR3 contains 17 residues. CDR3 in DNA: TGCAGCGTTGAAGGAGTTATAGGTCAGGCTGGTGCAGATACGCAGTATTTT. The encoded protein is CSVEGVIGQAGADTQYF.

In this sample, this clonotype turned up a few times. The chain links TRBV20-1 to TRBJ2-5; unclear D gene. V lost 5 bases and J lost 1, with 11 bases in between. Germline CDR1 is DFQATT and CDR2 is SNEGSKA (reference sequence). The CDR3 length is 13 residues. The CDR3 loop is CSAPDSVQETQYF. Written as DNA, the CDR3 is TGCAGTGCTCCAGACTCGGTCCAAGAGACCCAGTACTTC.

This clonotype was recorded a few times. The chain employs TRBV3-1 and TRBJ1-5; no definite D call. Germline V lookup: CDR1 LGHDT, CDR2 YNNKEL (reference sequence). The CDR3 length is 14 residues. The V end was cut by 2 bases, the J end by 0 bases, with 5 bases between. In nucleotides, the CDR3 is TGTGCCAGCAGCCAAAGCCTTAGCAATCAGCCCCAGCATTTT. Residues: CASSQSLSNQPQHF.

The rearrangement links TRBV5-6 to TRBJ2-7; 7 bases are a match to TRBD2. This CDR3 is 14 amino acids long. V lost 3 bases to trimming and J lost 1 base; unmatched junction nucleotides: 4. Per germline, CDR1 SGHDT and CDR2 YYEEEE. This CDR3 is CASSSSSGSYEQYF. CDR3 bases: TGTGCCAGCAGCTCCTCTAGCGGTTCCTACGAGCAGTACTTC.

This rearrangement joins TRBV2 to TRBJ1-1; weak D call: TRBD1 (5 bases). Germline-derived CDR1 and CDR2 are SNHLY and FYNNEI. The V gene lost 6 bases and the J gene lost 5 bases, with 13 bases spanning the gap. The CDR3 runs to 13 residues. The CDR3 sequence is CASSQGGWTEAFF. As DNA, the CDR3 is TGTGCCAGCAGCCAGGGTGGTTGGACTGAAGCTTTCTTT.

The CDR3 loop is CASSGLAGTFSYGYTF. In nucleotides, the CDR3 is TGTGCCAGCAGCGGGTTGGCAGGAACTTTTTCCTATGGCTACACCTTC. The chain couples TRBV7-2 to TRBJ1-2; no firm D call. Germline V gene lookup returns CDR1 SGHTA and CDR2 FQGNSA. The V gene lost 5 bases and the J gene lost 4 bases, with 20 bases spanning the gap. CDR3 length: 16 residues.

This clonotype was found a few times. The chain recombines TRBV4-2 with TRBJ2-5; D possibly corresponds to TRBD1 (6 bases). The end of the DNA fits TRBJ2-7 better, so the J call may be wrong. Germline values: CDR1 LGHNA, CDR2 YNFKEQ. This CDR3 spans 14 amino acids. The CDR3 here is CASSQGDRTYEQYF. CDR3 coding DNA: TGTGCCAGCAGCCAAGGTGACAGGACCTACGAGCAGTACTTC.

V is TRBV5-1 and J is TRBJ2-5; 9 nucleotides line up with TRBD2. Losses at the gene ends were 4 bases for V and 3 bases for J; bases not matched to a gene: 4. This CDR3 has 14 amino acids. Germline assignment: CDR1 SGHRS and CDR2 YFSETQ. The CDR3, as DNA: TGCGCCAGCAGCGCGGGACTAGCAAAAGAGACCCAGTACTTC. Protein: CASSAGLAKETQYF.

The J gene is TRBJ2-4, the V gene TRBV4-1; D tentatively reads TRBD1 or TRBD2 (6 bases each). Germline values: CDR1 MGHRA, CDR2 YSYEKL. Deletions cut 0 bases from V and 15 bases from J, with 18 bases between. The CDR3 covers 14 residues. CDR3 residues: CASSQEGGNGERYF. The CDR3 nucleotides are TGCGCCAGCAGCCAAGAAGGGGGGAACGGGGAGCGGTACTTC.

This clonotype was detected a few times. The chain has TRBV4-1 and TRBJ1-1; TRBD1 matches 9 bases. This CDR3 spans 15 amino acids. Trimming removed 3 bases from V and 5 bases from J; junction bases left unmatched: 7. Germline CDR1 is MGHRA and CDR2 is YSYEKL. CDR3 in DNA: TGCGCCAGCAGCCAGACTGGACAGGGGAGAACTGAAGCTTTCTTT. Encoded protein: CASSQTGQGRTEAFF.

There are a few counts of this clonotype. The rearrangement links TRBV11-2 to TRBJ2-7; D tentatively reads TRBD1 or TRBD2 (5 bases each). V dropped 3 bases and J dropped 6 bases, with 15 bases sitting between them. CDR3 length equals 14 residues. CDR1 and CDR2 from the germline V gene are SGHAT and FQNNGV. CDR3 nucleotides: TGTGCCAGCAGCTTGGGTAGGGGACCCGGCGAGCAGTACTTC. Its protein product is CASSLGRGPGEQYF.

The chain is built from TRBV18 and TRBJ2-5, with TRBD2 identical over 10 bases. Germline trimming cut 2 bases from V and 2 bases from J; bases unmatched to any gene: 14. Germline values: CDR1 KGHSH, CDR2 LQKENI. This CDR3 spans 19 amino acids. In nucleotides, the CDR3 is TGTGCCAGCTCACCATCCGCGGCTAGCGGGGGCCTACGGCAAGAGACCCAGTACTTC. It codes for CASSPSAASGGLRQETQYF.

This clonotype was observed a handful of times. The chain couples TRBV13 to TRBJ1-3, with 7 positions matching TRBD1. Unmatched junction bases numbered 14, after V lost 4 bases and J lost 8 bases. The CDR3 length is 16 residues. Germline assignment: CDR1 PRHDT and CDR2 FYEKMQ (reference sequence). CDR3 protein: CASSSHNTGARDTIYF. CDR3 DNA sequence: TGTGCCAGCAGCTCCCACAACACAGGGGCCCGAGACACCATATATTTT.

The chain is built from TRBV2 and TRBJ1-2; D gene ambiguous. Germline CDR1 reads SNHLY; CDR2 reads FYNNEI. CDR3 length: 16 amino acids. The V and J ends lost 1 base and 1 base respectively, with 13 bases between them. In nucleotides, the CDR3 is TGTGCCAGCAGTGAAGAGGCCAGTCCCCATAACTATGGCTACACCTTC. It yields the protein CASSEEASPHNYGYTF. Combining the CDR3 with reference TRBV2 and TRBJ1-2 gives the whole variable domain EPEVTQTPSHQVTQMGQEVILRCVPISNHLYFYWYRQILGQKVEFLVSFYNNEISEKSEIFDDQFSVERPDGSNFTLKIRSTKLEDSAMYFCASSEEASPHNYGYTFGSGTRLTVV.